This T cell receptor (beta chain) emerged from a study of T cells in Graves' hyperthyroidism and ophthalmopathy. On the study more broadly: Sampling of peripheral blood happened at initial diagnosis, prior to any treatment.

Amplified TCR beta CDR3 regions came from RNA transcripts. The HTBI primer set served for first-round RT-PCR of the TCR CDR3. TCRdb recomputed calls from the multiplex PCR reads with MiXCR, one row per CDR3 protein. In the table there are 600,000 to 700,000 distinct CDR3 sequences, 14% to 15% of which are singletons. CDR3 length: 14 residues. Trimming pared 0 bases from V and 5 bases from J, leaving 10 bases between. Looked up from germline, CDR1 is MGHDK and CDR2 is SYGVNS. A note on this clonotype: Antigen: not known.

The study's findings and limits: Among clonotypes expanded in thyroid above 0.001, most were also found in blood. The model made its ophthalmopathy prediction, and onset followed a median around six months later.

Uncontrolled infection, other autoimmune disease, pregnancy or lactation disqualified patients from enrolment. This TCR came from a woman between 40 and 50 years old with Graves' ophthalmopathy. The chain uses TRBV25-1 and TRBJ2-5; D gene uncertain. The sequencing sample was made of blood. CDR3 region: CASSEYPSLETQYF. Written as DNA, the CDR3 is TGTGCCAGCAGTGAATACCCTAGTTTGGAGACCCAGTACTTC.